The entry below gives a single T cell receptor (beta chain) sequence along with its context. This clone has a handful of counts. Which antigen it targets is not known. The input lacks base qualities; no much larger clone sits a single base away. Reading the label with the study, this specimen's time point is: baseline before first vaccination. Samples from vaccinated people were obtained from the UK trials COV001 and COV002, which included a single-blind randomized controlled phase 2/3 trial of AZD1222 (ChAdOx1 nCoV-19) in healthy adults. Trial participant PBMC samples were collected at day 0 and day 28 after the second dose for TCRbeta chain sequencing. These data are taken from a study of T cell responses to AZD1222 COVID-19 vaccine (dated by TCRdb to about 2021). Background for the entire study: AZD1222 recipients whose second dose came at about 4 weeks and those whose second dose came at about 12 weeks were combined into one group, since spike-specific TCR depth and breadth did not differ between the two schedules. A total of about 230 trial participants underwent TCR sequencing, of whom about 210 received two doses of AZD1222 and about 25 received two doses of the MenACWY control vaccine. Trial participants were enrolled by age into subgroups of 18-55, 56-69 and 70-plus years, and around 150, 28 and 57 TCR-sequenced participants, respectively, were included in these subgroups. Paper-wide results and their limitations: Conclusions about previously exposed vaccinees were limited because only a handful of AZD1222 recipients were SARS-CoV-2 seropositive at baseline. The 56-69-year group was small, and its depth increase did not reach significance, likely because of low power. Spike-specific TCR breadth and depth rose significantly after two AZD1222 doses compared with day 0 and with MenACWY recipients. Participants were mostly white British, with more females than males. The authors suggested clonal diversity may have been underestimated. The vaccine-associated CD4 TCRs covered the entire spike protein, and the dominant responses fell in regions 160-218 and 743-854. Because no day 14 peak-response samples were available, repertoires were characterized only after the peak T cell response. Reportedly, close to half of the unique spike-specific TCRs recognized epitopes lying outside the regions that are mutated in the B.1.351 and B.1.1.7 variants.

The CDR3 regions of human TCRbeta chains were subjected to immunosequencing. In the original analysis: TCRs in the repertoires were compared against a reference library of SARS-CoV-2-specific TCRs that had been generated with the MIRA antigen-specificity platform. Breadth was defined as the fraction of unique TCRs that were SARS-CoV-2-associated, and depth was defined as the fraction of total T cells that were SARS-CoV-2-associated. Using the MIRA data, each spike-specific TCR was mapped to the spike region that the TCR reacts to and placed in a CD4 or CD8 class. Log10-transformed breadth and depth values were compared by one-way ANOVA with Sidak's multiple comparisons tests. TCRdb re-hosts the immuneACCESS table, in-frame sequences only. Its copies lack some clones; in the studies checked, an unresolved V gene accounts for under half of them, and the cause for the rest is not known. That table supplies the V and J calls and clone size; D and trimming were determined from the DNA. This sample gives 150,000 or so clones in total; roughly nine tenths of them show up just once. The ten largest clonotypes hold 4.5% to 6% of the sample.

The germline V gene (reference sequence) gives CDR1 as SGHNT and CDR2 as YYREEE. V ends up 3 bases short and J 3 bases short, with an unmatched junction base count of 3. The CDR3 spans 15 residues, from the cysteine through the phenylalanine. CDR3 DNA is the only sequence kept; it has 45 bases, read in frame from the first base. This receptor chain uses TRBV5-4 and TRBJ1-3, with 10 central nucleotides matching TRBD1. The TCR comes from an adult in good health. This sample comprised peripheral blood, obtained on day 0 of AZD1222 vaccination. The DNA sequence is TGTGCCAGCAGCTCGGACAGGGGGGGTGGAAACACCATATATTTT. Its product reads: CASSSDRGGGNTIYF.